One and the same sample provided the 31 T cell receptor beta chains below, sequenced in a study of cytomegalovirus exposure and HLA in healthy donors. PCR employed 60 Vbeta and 13 Jbeta primers. The assay was immunoSEQ multiplex PCR, and TCRdb's table has in-frame clones only and misses some. The data hold about 130,000 clones, with 78% observed a single time. The sequencing input was PBMCs. These receptors were obtained from a young man in good health and CMV-seropositive.

The chain has TRBV27 and TRBJ2-1; 7 positions match TRBD2. The CDR3 has 17 residues. Germline-derived CDR1 and CDR2 are MNHEY and SMNVEV (reference sequence). The junction had 10 bases not matched to a gene; V was cut back by 5 bases and J by 0 bases. The CDR3 DNA is TGTGCCAGCAGTCCCACCTTAGCGGGCTTCTCCTACAATGAGCAGTTCTTC. Protein sequence: CASSPTLAGFSYNEQFF.

J is TRBJ2-2 and V is TRBV28; D gene uncertain. V lost 3 bases and J lost 2, with 4 bases in between. The CDR3 runs 13 residues. Germline loops: CDR1 MDHEN, CDR2 SYDVKM. In DNA form, the CDR3 reads TGTGCCAGCAGTTTTAGCAACACCGGGGAGCTGTTTTTT. Translated: CASSFSNTGELFF. Full variable domain (missing parts from reference TRBV28 and TRBJ2-2): DVKVTQSSRYLVKRTGEKVFLECVQDMDHENMFWYRQDPGLGLRLIYFSYDVKMKEKGDIPEGYSVSREKKERFSLILESASTNQTSMYLCASSFSNTGELFFGEGSRLTVL.

The V call is TRBV9, the J call TRBJ2-5, with TRBD2 identical over 7 bases. This CDR3 is built from 16 residues. J gave up 5 bases and V 0 bases, and 10 bases lay outside the gene matches. Germline V gene sequence: CDR1 SGDLS, CDR2 YYNGEE. CDR3 nucleotides: TGTGCCAGCAGCGTAGGGGTGGGAGGGCCGGGGGAGACCCAGTACTTC. This translates into CASSVGVGGPGETQYF.

This chain connects TRBV2 to TRBJ2-1, with TRBD2 matching over 11 bases. CDR3 size: 17 residues. Per germline, CDR1 SNHLY and CDR2 FYNNEI. V was clipped by 3 bases and J by 6 bases; unmatched bases: 10. The CDR3 spells CASSDSGGLAEGNEQFF. The CDR3 DNA is TGTGCCAGCAGTGACTCGGGGGGACTAGCGGAGGGCAATGAGCAGTTCTTC.

The chain employs TRBV7-8 and TRBJ2-7; 9 bases map to TRBD2. Germline trimming cut 6 bases from V and 2 bases from J; bases unmatched to any gene: 11. CDR1 is SGHVS, CDR2 FQNEAQ, per germline. The CDR3 runs to 16 residues. Written as DNA, the CDR3 is TGTGCCAGCAGTAACCTACTAGCGGGTTTCGCCTACGAGCAGTACTTC. This translates into CASSNLLAGFAYEQYF.

This chain links TRBV4-3 with TRBJ2-1, with TRBD2 identical over 12 bases. V shed 1 base, J shed 13 bases, and the junction held 8 bases outside the gene matches. Germline V gene sequence: CDR1 LGHNA, CDR2 YSLEER. This CDR3 has 15 residues. The CDR3 DNA reads as TGCGCCAGCAGCCAAGGACTAGCGGGAGTGATACCTCAGTTCTTC. Residues: CASSQGLAGVIPQFF.

The sample holds a few counts of this clone. The chain employs TRBV6-5 and TRBJ2-7; 9 nucleotides line up with TRBD1. V trimming: 7 bases; J trimming: 4 bases; junction bases outside the gene matches: 8. This CDR3 has 14 residues. CDR1 and CDR2 from the germline V gene are MNHEY and SVGAGI. The CDR3 coding sequence is TGTGCCAGCACCCGGACAGGGGAAGGATACGAGCAGTACTTC. Translation gives CASTRTGEGYEQYF.

This CDR3 reads CASSLSGRTYNEQFF. The CDR3 nucleotides are TGTGCCAGCAGTTTATCGGGCAGAACCTACAATGAGCAGTTCTTC. The chain recombines TRBV27 with TRBJ2-1, with D uncertain. This CDR3 is built from 15 residues. Germline loops: CDR1 MNHEY, CDR2 SMNVEV (reference sequence). V dropped 0 bases and J dropped 2 bases, with 8 bases sitting between them.

The gene calls are TRBV28 and TRBJ2-7; 7 positions match TRBD2. J gave up 3 bases and V 5 bases, and 7 bases lay outside the gene matches. CDR3 length: 14 residues. Germline V CDR1 and CDR2: MDHEN, SYDVKM. The CDR3 DNA follows: TGTGCCAGCAGTGCTGCTAGCGGATTCTACGAGCAGTACTTC. Residues: CASSAASGFYEQYF.

V usage is TRBV5-1 and J usage is TRBJ2-6; TRBD1 agrees at 10 bases. V lost 4 bases to trimming and J lost 5 bases; unmatched junction nucleotides: 3. Germline CDR1 is SGHRS and CDR2 is YFSETQ. The CDR3 totals 15 residues. CDR3 sequence (DNA): TGCGCCAGCAGCAGGGACAGGGGTAGGGCCAACGTCCTGACTTTC. It yields the protein CASSRDRGRANVLTF.

In nucleotides, the CDR3 is TGTGCCAGCAGTTTCGGACAGGGCAACGAGCAGTACTTC. Its translation: CASSFGQGNEQYF. The V call is TRBV27, the J call TRBJ2-5; TRBD1 agrees at 8 bases. The DNA matches TRBJ2-7 better at its end, which makes the J call doubtful. There are 13 residues in the CDR3. Germline V gene data show CDR1 as MNHEY and CDR2 as SMNVEV (reference sequence).

This clone showed up just a few times. The gene calls are TRBV2 and TRBJ2-1, with TRBD2 matching 12 bases. The CDR3 contains 14 residues. Germline trimming cut 4 bases from V and 10 bases from J; bases unmatched to any gene: 5. Per germline, CDR1 SNHLY and CDR2 FYNNEI. The CDR3 loop reads CASSGLAGVGEQFF. In DNA form, the CDR3 reads TGTGCCAGCAGTGGACTAGCGGGAGTTGGGGAGCAGTTCTTC.

The J gene is TRBJ2-5, the V gene TRBV28; 14 bases map to TRBD2. CDR1 and CDR2 (germline): MDHEN, SYDVKM. The CDR3 is 15 amino acids. Germline trimming cut 6 bases from V and 5 bases from J; bases unmatched to any gene: 5. CDR3 DNA: TGTGCCAGCAGCGGGACTAGCGGGAGTACCGAGACCCAGTACTTC. Its protein product is CASSGTSGSTETQYF.

This sequence joins TRBV5-5 and TRBJ2-2; D is perhaps TRBD1 (6 bases). Trimming took off 4 bases at V and 3 bases at J, with 10 bases between the two ends. The CDR3 consists of 14 residues. Germline CDR1 SGHKS, CDR2 YYEKEE (reference sequence). The DNA for the CDR3 is TGTGCCAGCAGCCACAGGGTGCACACCGGGGAGCTGTTTTTT. Translating gives CASSHRVHTGELFF.

This clone was seen only a few times. The rearrangement uses TRBV28 and TRBJ2-7, with D possibly matching TRBD2 (6 bases). The CDR3 extends over 11 amino acids. Looked up from germline, CDR1 is MDHEN and CDR2 is SYDVKM. Trimming cost V 5 bases and J 7 bases, with 9 bases left between them. CDR3 amino acids: CASSLGLEQYF. The CDR3 DNA reads as TGTGCCAGCAGTCTTGGACTAGAGCAGTACTTC.

The V call is TRBV19, the J call TRBJ2-1; no definite D call. The CDR3 is 11 residues long. Germline V CDR1 and CDR2: LNHDA, SQIVND (reference sequence). V lost 5 bases, J lost 7 bases, and 6 bases lay in between. The CDR3 bases are TGTGCCAGTAGTTCTTATAATGAGCAGTTCTTC. It specifies CASSSYNEQFF. Complete variable domain (other parts from reference TRBV19 and TRBJ2-1): DGGITQSPKYLFRKEGQNVTLSCEQNLNHDAMYWYRQDPGQGLRLIYYSQIVNDFQKGDIAEGYSVSREKKESFPLTVTSAQKNPTAFYLCASSSYNEQFFGPGTRLTVL.

The chain joins TRBV28 to TRBJ1-5; 8 bases agree with TRBD1. The germline V gene has CDR1 MDHEN and CDR2 SYDVKM. The junction had 6 bases not matched to a gene; V was cut back by 4 bases and J by 4 bases. The CDR3 covers 15 residues. CDR3 sequence (DNA): TGTGCCAGCAGTTCCCCCGACAGGGGAAATCAGCCCCAGCATTTT. Translated, it gives CASSSPDRGNQPQHF.

The chain carries TRBV5-5 and TRBJ2-1, with 7 bases matching TRBD2. Germline-derived CDR1 and CDR2 are SGHKS and YYEKEE (reference sequence). The CDR3 length is 15 residues. Losses at the gene ends were 1 base for V and 4 bases for J; bases not matched to a gene: 5. The CDR3: CASSLLGGQYNEQFF. The CDR3 DNA follows: TGTGCCAGCAGCTTGCTGGGAGGGCAGTACAATGAGCAGTTCTTC.

The chain couples TRBV2 to TRBJ1-1; 8 nucleotides agree with TRBD1. V gave up 5 bases and J gave up 4 bases; unmatched junction bases: 6. Germline CDR1 reads SNHLY; CDR2 reads FYNNEI. This CDR3 spans 14 amino acids. For the CDR3, the DNA is TGTGCCAGCAGTCCAGGGGGCGAGGGCACTGAAGCTTTCTTT. Amino acids: CASSPGGEGTEAFF.

Comment on this clone: The identical CDR3 is also encoded by other nucleotide sequences in the sample. The chain links TRBV9 to TRBJ2-7; 9 bases are shared with TRBD1. Germline-derived CDR1 and CDR2 are SGDLS and YYNGEE. V lost 0 bases and J lost 1; bases outside the gene matches: 5. The CDR3 consists of 16 residues. CDR3 in DNA: TGTGCCAGCAGCGTAGGTGGGACAGGGATATCCTACGAGCAGTACTTC. This translates into CASSVGGTGISYEQYF.

Here the CDR3 DNA reads TGTGCCAGCAGGGGGCAGGGCACTGAAGCTTTCTTT. Amino acid sequence: CASRGQGTEAFF. J is TRBJ1-1 and V is TRBV2, with a tentative D call TRBD1 (5 bases). The CDR3 extends over 12 amino acids. Per the germline V gene, CDR1 is SNHLY and CDR2 is FYNNEI. Trimming left V 6 bases short and J 4 bases short, with 9 bases between.

The DNA for the CDR3 is TGTGCCAGCAGCCGCGGCACTAGCGGGCTTAGCACAGATACGCAGTATTTT. Its protein product is CASSRGTSGLSTDTQYF. The chain links TRBV9 to TRBJ2-3; TRBD2 aligns across 9 bases. The CDR3 spans 17 residues. V was clipped by 4 bases and J by 0 bases; unmatched bases: 9. The V gene's germline CDR1 is SGDLS and CDR2 YYNGEE.

This chain links TRBV5-8 with TRBJ1-1; D possibly corresponds to TRBD1 (6 bases). Trimming removed 3 bases at V and 0 bases at J, with 21 bases between. The CDR3 length is 18 residues. Per the germline V gene, CDR1 is SGHTS and CDR2 is YDEGEE. The DNA of the CDR3 is TGTGCCAGCAGCTGGGGGCTCCGGGACACTTTCATGAACACTGAAGCTTTCTTT. This encodes CASSWGLRDTFMNTEAFF.

The chain recombines TRBV7-8 with TRBJ2-5; TRBD2 matches 12 bases. After removal of 4 bases from V and 11 bases from J, the junction contained 11 bases not matched to a gene. The germline V gene encodes CDR1 SGHVS and CDR2 FQNEAQ. This CDR3 region has 15 residues. The CDR3 spells CASSSPLAGGFEQYF. The CDR3 DNA reads as TGTGCCAGCAGCTCCCCACTAGCGGGAGGTTTTGAGCAGTACTTC.

The chain couples TRBV5-6 to TRBJ1-1; possibly TRBD1 for D (6 bases). This CDR3 has 15 residues. Trimming pared 5 bases from V and 4 bases from J, leaving 18 bases between. Germline V gene lookup returns CDR1 SGHDT and CDR2 YYEEEE. The CDR3 is CASSQPRGSVTEAFF. In nucleotides, the CDR3 is TGTGCCAGCAGTCAGCCAAGGGGGTCGGTCACTGAAGCTTTCTTT.

The CDR3 DNA reads TGTGCCACCAAGACAGGGGATGGCACAGATACGCAGTATTTT. It translates to CATKTGDGTDTQYF. The chain employs TRBV7-9 and TRBJ2-3, with 8 bases matching TRBD1. The trim removed 10 bases at V and 1 base at J, leaving 7 bases unmatched. CDR3 size: 14 residues. Germline CDR1 and CDR2: SEHNR and FQNEAQ (reference sequence). The full variable domain, its missing parts supplied by reference TRBV7-9 and TRBJ2-3, is DTGVSQNPRHKITKRGQNVTFRCDPISEHNRLYWYRQTLGQGPEFLTYFQNEAQLEKSRLLSDRFSAERPKGSFSTLEIQRTEQGDSAMYLCATKTGDGTDTQYFGPGTRLTVL.

CDR3 coding DNA: TGTGCCAGCAGCCCTGGGTGGGGGGGCCGGGAGGAGACCCAGTACTTC. This codes for CASSPGWGGREETQYF. The chain couples TRBV7-3 to TRBJ2-5, with D maybe TRBD2 (7 bases). This CDR3 is built from 16 residues. Germline CDR1 and CDR2: SGHTA and FQGTGA. The ends were cut back, 5 bases at V and 5 bases at J, with 21 bases in the middle.

The chain is built from TRBV25-1 and TRBJ2-5; D might be TRBD2 (5 bases). Between the trimmed V and J ends, which lost 1 base and 5 bases, there was a span of 14 bases. This CDR3 comprises 15 residues. CDR1 and CDR2 from the germline V gene are MGHDK and SYGVNS. CDR3 protein: CASSESTGSDETQYF. CDR3 DNA sequence: TGTGCCAGCAGTGAATCCACGGGATCGGACGAGACCCAGTACTTC.

This clone appeared once. The J gene is TRBJ2-7, the V gene TRBV7-9; the D gene is possibly TRBD2 (7 bases). V was pared by 7 bases and J by 5 bases, with 12 bases between. Per the germline V gene, CDR1 is SEHNR and CDR2 is FQNEAQ (reference sequence). The CDR3 consists of 12 residues. CDR3 region: CASKGGVHEQYF. Here the CDR3 DNA reads TGTGCCAGCAAGGGGGGGGTCCACGAGCAGTACTTC.

The chain has TRBV7-7 and TRBJ2-3; TRBD1 matches at 9 bases. The V gene's germline CDR1 is SSHAT and CDR2 FNYEAQ (reference sequence). This CDR3 is built from 13 residues. As DNA, the CDR3 is TGTGCTACTGGGACAGGGAGCACAGATACGCAGTATTTT. This translates into CATGTGSTDTQYF. Variable domain in full (rest from reference TRBV7-7 and TRBJ2-3): GAGVSQSPRYKVTKRGQDVTLRCDPISSHATLYWYQQALGQGPEFLTYFNYEAQPDKSGLPSDRFSAERPEGSISTLTIQRTEQRDSAMYRCATGTGSTDTQYFGPGTRLTVL.

The chain has TRBV13 and TRBJ2-2; 12 bases map to TRBD2. Unmatched junction bases numbered 7, after V lost 1 base and J lost 7 bases. CDR3 size: 17 residues. CDR1 and CDR2 from the germline V gene are PRHDT and FYEKMQ (reference sequence). DNA of the CDR3: TGTGCCAGCAGCTTAGAACCGACTAGCGGGAGTGTCGGGGAGCTGTTTTTT. The encoded protein is CASSLEPTSGSVGELFF.